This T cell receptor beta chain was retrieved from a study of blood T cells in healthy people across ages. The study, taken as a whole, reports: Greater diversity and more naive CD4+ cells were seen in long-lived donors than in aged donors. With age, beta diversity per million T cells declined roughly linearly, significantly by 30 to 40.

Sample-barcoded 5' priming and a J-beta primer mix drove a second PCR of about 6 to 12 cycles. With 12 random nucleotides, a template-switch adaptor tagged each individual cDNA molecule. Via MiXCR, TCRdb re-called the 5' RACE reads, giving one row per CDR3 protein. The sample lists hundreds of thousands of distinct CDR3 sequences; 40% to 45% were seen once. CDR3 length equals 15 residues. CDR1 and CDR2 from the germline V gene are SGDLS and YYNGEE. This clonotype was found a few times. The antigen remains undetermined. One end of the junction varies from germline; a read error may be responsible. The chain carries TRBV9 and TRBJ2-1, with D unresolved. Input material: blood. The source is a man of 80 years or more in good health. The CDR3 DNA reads TGTGCCAGCAGCGTGCAGTCAGGTCCTTACAGTGAGCAGTTCTTC. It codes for CASSVQSGPYSEQFF.